Here is one TCR beta chain with its context. Its antigen is not known. The data derive from a study of beta chain features in type 1 diabetes. Findings and limits, study-wide: Shorter TCRB CDR3s, moderately but significantly so, marked every one of the four CD4+ subsets in Type 1 diabetes patients. With patients and controls alike, PCR might favor shorter templates to an equal degree. Naive, central memory and Treg TCRB repertoires appeared more alike in patients than in healthy donors.

Since all of the isolated RNA was reverse transcribed, expressed TCRB transcripts were what got sequenced. Method: immunoSEQ multiplex PCR; TCRdb's copy keeps in-frame clones and lacks some. The sample yields 11,000 to 15,000 clones, approximately 68% seen once. This CDR3 is 15 amino acids long. V was shortened by 7 bases and J by 8 bases, with 20 bases between the two germline ends. The germline V gene has CDR1 MDHEN and CDR2 SYDVKM. Donors underwent one heparinised blood draw, about 0.12 L on average. The source is a woman aged 18-30 years with type 1 diabetes. Sequencing was carried out using stem cell memory CD4+ T cells from blood. V and J are TRBV28 and TRBJ1-4; D perhaps matches TRBD1 (6 bases). The CDR3 here is CASTPPRGSNEKLFF. CDR3 bases: TGTGCCAGCACTCCACCAAGGGGGAGTAACGAAAAACTGTTTTTT.